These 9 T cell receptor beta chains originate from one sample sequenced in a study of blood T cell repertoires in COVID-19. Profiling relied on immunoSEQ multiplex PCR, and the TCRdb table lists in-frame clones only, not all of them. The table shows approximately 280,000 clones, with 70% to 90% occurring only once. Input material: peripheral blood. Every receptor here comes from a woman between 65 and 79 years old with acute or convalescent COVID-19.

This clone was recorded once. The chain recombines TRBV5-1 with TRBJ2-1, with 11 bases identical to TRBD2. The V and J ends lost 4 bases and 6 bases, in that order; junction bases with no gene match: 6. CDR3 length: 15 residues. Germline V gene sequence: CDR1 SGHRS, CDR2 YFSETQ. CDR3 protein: CASSKSGTSGNEQFF. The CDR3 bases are TGCGCCAGCAGCAAATCCGGGACTAGCGGCAATGAGCAGTTCTTC.

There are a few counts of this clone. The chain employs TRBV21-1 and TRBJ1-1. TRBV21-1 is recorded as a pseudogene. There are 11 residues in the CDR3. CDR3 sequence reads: CASSTRTEAFF. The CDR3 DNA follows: TGTGCCAGCAGCACCCGGACTGAAGCTTTCTTT.

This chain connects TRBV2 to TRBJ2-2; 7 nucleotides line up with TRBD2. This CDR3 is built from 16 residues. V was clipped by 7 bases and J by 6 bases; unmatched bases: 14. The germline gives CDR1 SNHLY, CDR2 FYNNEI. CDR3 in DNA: TGTGCCAGCAAGCGGGGTGAGGGGCGGCTCGCCGGGGAGCTGTTTTTT. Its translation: CASKRGEGRLAGELFF.

DNA of the CDR3: TGTGCCACCAGTGTTCCCTCAGGACAGGACGAGGGGGAAAAACTGTTTTTT. Its translation: CATSVPSGQDEGEKLFF. The genes are TRBV24-1 and TRBJ1-4; 7 positions match TRBD1. The CDR3 loop spans 17 amino acids. V lost 5 bases and J lost 8; bases outside the gene matches: 16. The germline V gene has CDR1 KGHDR and CDR2 SFDVKD.

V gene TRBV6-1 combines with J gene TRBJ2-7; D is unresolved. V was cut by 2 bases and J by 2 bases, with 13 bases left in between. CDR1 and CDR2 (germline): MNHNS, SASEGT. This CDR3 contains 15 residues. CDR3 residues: CASSETLYSPYEQYF. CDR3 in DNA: TGTGCCAGCAGTGAAACCCTCTACTCTCCCTACGAGCAGTACTTC.

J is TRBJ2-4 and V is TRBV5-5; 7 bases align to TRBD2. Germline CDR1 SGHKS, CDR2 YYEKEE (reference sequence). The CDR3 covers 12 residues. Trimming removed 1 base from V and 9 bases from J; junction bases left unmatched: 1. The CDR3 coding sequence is TGTGCCAGCAGCTTGACGGGGGGCATTCAGTACTTC. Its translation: CASSLTGGIQYF.

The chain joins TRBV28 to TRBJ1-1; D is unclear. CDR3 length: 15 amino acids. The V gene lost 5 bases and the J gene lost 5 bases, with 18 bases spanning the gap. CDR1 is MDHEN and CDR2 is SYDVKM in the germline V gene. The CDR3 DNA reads TGTGCCAGCAGTCCCTCGACATACCCGAAGACTGAAGCTTTCTTT. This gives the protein CASSPSTYPKTEAFF.

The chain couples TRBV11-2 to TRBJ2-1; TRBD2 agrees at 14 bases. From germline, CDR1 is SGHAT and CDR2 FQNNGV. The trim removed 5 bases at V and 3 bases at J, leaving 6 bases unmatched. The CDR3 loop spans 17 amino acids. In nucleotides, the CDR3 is TGTGCCAGCAGCCCGACTAGCGGGGGGGCTCGCTACAATGAGCAGTTCTTC. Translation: CASSPTSGGARYNEQFF.

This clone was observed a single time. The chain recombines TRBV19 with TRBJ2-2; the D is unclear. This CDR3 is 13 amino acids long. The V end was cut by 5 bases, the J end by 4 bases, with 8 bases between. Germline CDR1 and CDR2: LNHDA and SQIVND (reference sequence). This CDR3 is CASSLSITGELFF. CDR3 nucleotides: TGTGCCAGTAGTCTATCCATCACCGGGGAGCTGTTTTTT.